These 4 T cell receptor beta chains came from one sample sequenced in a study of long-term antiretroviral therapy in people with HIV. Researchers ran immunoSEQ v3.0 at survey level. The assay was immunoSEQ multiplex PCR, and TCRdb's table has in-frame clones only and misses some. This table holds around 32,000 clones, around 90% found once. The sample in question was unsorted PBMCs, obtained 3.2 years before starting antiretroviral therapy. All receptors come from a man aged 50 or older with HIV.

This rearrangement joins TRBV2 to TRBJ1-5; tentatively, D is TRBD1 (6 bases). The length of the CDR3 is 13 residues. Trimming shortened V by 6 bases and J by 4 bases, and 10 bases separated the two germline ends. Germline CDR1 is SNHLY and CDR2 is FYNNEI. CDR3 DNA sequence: TGTGCCAGCAGGAGGGGGAGTAATCAGCCCCAGCATTTT. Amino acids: CASRRGSNQPQHF.

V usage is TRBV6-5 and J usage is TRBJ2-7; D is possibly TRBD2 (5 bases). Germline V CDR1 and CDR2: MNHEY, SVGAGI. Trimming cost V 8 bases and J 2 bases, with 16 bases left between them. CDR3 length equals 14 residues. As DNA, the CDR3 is TGTGCCAGCGGTGGGGAAACGGGGACCTACGAGCAGTACTTC. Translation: CASGGETGTYEQYF.

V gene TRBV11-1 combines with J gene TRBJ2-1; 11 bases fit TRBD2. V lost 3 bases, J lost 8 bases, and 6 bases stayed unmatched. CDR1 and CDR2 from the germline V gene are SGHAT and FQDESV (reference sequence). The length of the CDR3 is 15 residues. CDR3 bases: TGTGCCAGCAGCTTCGTAGCGGGGGGGACTGATGAGCAGTTCTTC. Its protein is CASSFVAGGTDEQFF.

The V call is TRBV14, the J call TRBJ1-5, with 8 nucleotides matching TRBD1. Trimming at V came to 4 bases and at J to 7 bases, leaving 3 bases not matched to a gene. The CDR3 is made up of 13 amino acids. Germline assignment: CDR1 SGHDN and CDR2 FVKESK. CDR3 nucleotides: TGTGCCAGCAGCCCACAGGGGGGCCAGCCCCAGCATTTT. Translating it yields CASSPQGGQPQHF. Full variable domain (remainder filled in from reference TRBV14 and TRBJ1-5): EAGVTQFPSHSVIEKGQTVTLRCDPISGHDNLYWYRRVMGKEIKFLLHFVKESKQDESGMPNNRFLAERTGGTYSTLKVQPAELEDSGVYFCASSPQGGQPQHFGDGTRLSIL.